The 17 T cell receptor beta chains listed next were all sequenced from one sample in a study of blood T cell repertoires in COVID-19. The assay was immunoSEQ multiplex PCR, and TCRdb's table has in-frame clones only and misses some. The sample yields about 400,000 clones, approximately 86% seen once. The source material was PBMCs or T cells enriched from blood (not recorded which). These receptors were taken from a middle-aged woman with acute COVID-19.

The genes are TRBV24-1 and TRBJ1-3; 9 positions agree with TRBD1. With 4 bases clipped from V and 3 bases from J, the junction kept 12 bases outside the gene matches. The CDR3 consists of 18 residues. Per the germline V gene, CDR1 is KGHDR and CDR2 is SFDVKD. The CDR3 loop is CATSDPRDRERGGNTIYF. The CDR3 DNA is TGTGCCACCAGTGACCCTCGGGACAGGGAAAGGGGTGGAAACACCATATATTTT.

The rearrangement links TRBV7-2 to TRBJ1-3; D is undetermined. This CDR3 region has 16 residues. Trimming left V 3 bases short and J 0 bases short, with 12 bases between. In germline, CDR1 is SGHTA, CDR2 FQGNSA. The CDR3 loop is CASSFFPSSSGNTIYF. CDR3 DNA: TGTGCCAGCAGCTTCTTTCCTAGCAGCTCTGGAAACACCATATATTTT. Using reference TRBV7-2 and TRBJ1-3 for the parts outside the CDR3, the full variable domain is GAGVSQSPSNKVTEKGKDVELRCDPISGHTALYWYRQSLGQGLEFLIYFQGNSAPDKSGLPSDRFSAERTGGSVSTLTIQRTQQEDSAVYLCASSFFPSSSGNTIYFGEGSWLTVV.

The DNA of the CDR3 is TGTGCCAGCAGCTTAAGACTAGCGGGGGGGCCTCCGGGGGAGCTGTTTTTT. Translating gives CASSLRLAGGPPGELFF. This rearrangement joins TRBV7-8 to TRBJ2-2, with 14 bases identical to TRBD2. Losses at the gene ends were 2 bases for V and 8 bases for J; bases not matched to a gene: 7. Looked up from germline, CDR1 is SGHVS and CDR2 is FQNEAQ. The CDR3 loop spans 17 amino acids.

This sequence joins TRBV12-1 and TRBJ1-5; the D segment call TRBD1 is taken from the table without a DNA check. TRBV12-1 is a pseudogene segment. The length of the CDR3 is 17 residues. The CDR3: CASSFPGQPCSNQPQHF. CDR3 nucleotides: TGTGCCAGCAGCTTCCCGGGACAGCCTTGCAGCAATCAGCCCCAGCATTTT.

J is TRBJ1-2 and V is TRBV5-6; D is unclear. Deletions cut 5 bases from V and 5 bases from J, with 22 bases between. Germline values: CDR1 SGHDT, CDR2 YYEEEE. The CDR3 runs 16 residues. CDR3 region: CASSPIRVDSGYGYTF. The CDR3 nucleotides read TGTGCCAGCAGTCCTATCCGGGTTGATAGCGGGTATGGCTACACCTTC.

The genes are TRBV2 and TRBJ2-3, with D perhaps TRBD2 (6 bases). The germline V gene encodes CDR1 SNHLY and CDR2 FYNNEI. The CDR3 has 13 residues. V was clipped by 6 bases and J by 6 bases, with 13 bases between them. The CDR3, as DNA: TGTGCCAGCAGGTTACTAGCAAGGGATACGCAGTATTTT. This gives the protein CASRLLARDTQYF.

The CDR3 here is CASSLWGDSNQPQHF. The CDR3 DNA reads TGTGCCAGCAGCTTATGGGGGGACAGCAATCAGCCCCAGCATTTT. This chain joins TRBV7-2 and TRBJ1-5; D perhaps matches TRBD1 (5 bases). Trimming stripped 2 bases from V and 1 base from J, with 9 bases between. The length of the CDR3 is 15 residues. In germline, CDR1 is SGHTA, CDR2 FQGNSA.

The gene calls are TRBV4-1 and TRBJ2-1; 11 bases agree with TRBD1. V gave up 6 bases and J gave up 5 bases; unmatched junction bases: 6. This CDR3 spans 15 amino acids. Germline CDR1 and CDR2: MGHRA and YSYEKL. This CDR3 is CASSSGQGAHNEQFF. The DNA for the CDR3 is TGCGCCAGCAGTTCCGGACAGGGGGCGCACAATGAGCAGTTCTTC.

The rearrangement links TRBV24-1 to TRBJ1-5; possible D gene TRBD1, 5 bases. Trimming cost V 0 bases and J 4 bases, with 6 bases left between them. CDR1 and CDR2 (germline): KGHDR, SFDVKD. The CDR3 is 14 amino acids. The chain's CDR3 is CATSDLDSNQPQHF. DNA for the CDR3: TGTGCCACCAGTGATTTGGACAGTAATCAGCCCCAGCATTTT.

This clone showed up just once. The rearrangement links TRBV7-9 to TRBJ1-2, with 7 bases fitting TRBD1. This CDR3 contains 15 residues. CDR1 SEHNR and CDR2 FQNEAQ come from the germline V gene (reference sequence). The trim removed 3 bases at V and 6 bases at J, leaving 10 bases unmatched. The CDR3 protein is CASSLPSTGRNGYTF. In DNA form, the CDR3 reads TGTGCCAGCAGCTTGCCCTCGACAGGGCGAAATGGCTACACCTTC.

The V gene is TRBV21-1, the J gene TRBJ2-2; the listed D gene, TRBD1, was not tested against the DNA. TRBV21-1 is reported as a pseudogene. The length of the CDR3 is 13 residues. This CDR3 reads CASRDRGTGELFF. The CDR3 region has the DNA TGTGCCAGCAGAGACAGGGGCACCGGGGAGCTGTTTTTT.

This sequence joins TRBV5-8 and TRBJ2-5, with a weak D call TRBD2 (5 bases). V gave up 2 bases and J gave up 5 bases, with 13 bases separating them. The CDR3 is 14 amino acids. Germline V gene data show CDR1 as SGHTS and CDR2 as YDEGEE. The CDR3 bases are TGTGCCAGCAGCTTCCGGACTCAAGGGGAGACCCAGTACTTC. This encodes CASSFRTQGETQYF.

The CDR3: CATSRGVGGSQETQYF. Here the CDR3 DNA reads TGTGCCACCAGCAGAGGTGTCGGGGGGTCCCAAGAGACCCAGTACTTC. The chain has TRBV15 and TRBJ2-5; 7 nucleotides align to TRBD2. The J segment lost 1 base and the V segment lost 1 base, leaving 6 bases of the junction unmatched. The CDR3 has 16 residues. Germline V gives CDR1 LNHNV, CDR2 YYDKDF (reference sequence).

The V call is TRBV6-5, the J call TRBJ1-2; 9 bases line up with TRBD1. J gave up 7 bases and V 5 bases, and 2 bases lay outside the gene matches. Germline CDR1 MNHEY, CDR2 SVGAGI. The CDR3 consists of 12 residues. CDR3 region: CASSPTGGGYTF. CDR3 sequence (DNA): TGTGCCAGCAGTCCGACAGGGGGTGGCTACACCTTC.

This rearrangement joins TRBV4-2 to TRBJ2-5, with 8 bases that match TRBD1. The J segment lost 0 bases and the V segment lost 1 base, leaving 4 bases of the junction unmatched. Per the germline V gene, CDR1 is LGHNA and CDR2 is YNFKEQ. CDR3 length: 16 amino acids. This CDR3 reads CASSQGAGGHQETQYF. The DNA for the CDR3 is TGTGCCAGCAGCCAAGGGGCAGGGGGCCACCAAGAGACCCAGTACTTC.

This chain joins TRBV21-1 and TRBJ2-1; TRBD1, the D gene given by the table, was not confirmed from the DNA. TRBV21-1 constitutes a pseudogene. The length of the CDR3 is 13 residues. The CDR3 DNA is TGTGCCAGCAGCGACGACAGGCAAAATGAGCAGTTCTTC. This translates into CASSDDRQNEQFF.

V gene TRBV4-1 combines with J gene TRBJ2-5, with D perhaps matching TRBD2 (7 bases). V was cut by 1 base and J by 4 bases, with 16 bases left in between. CDR3 length: 16 residues. From germline, CDR1 is MGHRA and CDR2 YSYEKL. The CDR3 DNA follows: TGCGCCAGCAGCCAAGGAACGGGGGGCCCCGGAGAGACCCAGTACTTC. This codes for CASSQGTGGPGETQYF.